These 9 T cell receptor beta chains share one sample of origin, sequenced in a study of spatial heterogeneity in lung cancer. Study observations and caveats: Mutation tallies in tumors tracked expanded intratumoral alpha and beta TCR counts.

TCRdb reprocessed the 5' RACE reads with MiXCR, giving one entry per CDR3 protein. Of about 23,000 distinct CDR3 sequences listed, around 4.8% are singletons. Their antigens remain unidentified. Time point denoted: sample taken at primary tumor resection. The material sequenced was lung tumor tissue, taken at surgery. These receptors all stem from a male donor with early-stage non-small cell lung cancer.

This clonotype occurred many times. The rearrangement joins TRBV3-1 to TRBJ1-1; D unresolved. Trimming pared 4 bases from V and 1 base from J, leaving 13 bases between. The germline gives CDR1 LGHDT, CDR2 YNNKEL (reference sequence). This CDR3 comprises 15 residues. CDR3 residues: CASSPRGQENTEAFF. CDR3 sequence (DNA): TGTGCCAGCAGCCCCCGAGGCCAGGAGAACACTGAAGCTTTCTTT.

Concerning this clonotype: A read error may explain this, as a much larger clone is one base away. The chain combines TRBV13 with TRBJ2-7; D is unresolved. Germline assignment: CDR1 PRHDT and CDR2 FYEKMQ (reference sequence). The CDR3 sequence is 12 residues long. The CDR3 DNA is TGTGCCAGCAGCCCTAACTCCTACGAGCAGCACTTC. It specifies CASSPNSYEQHF.

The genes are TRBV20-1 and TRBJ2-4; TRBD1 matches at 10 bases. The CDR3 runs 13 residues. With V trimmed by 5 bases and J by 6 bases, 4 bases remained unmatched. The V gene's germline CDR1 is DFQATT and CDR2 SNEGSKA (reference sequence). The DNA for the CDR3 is TGCAGTGCTCCCGGACAGGGGGGAAACATTCAGTACTTC. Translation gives CSAPGQGGNIQYF.

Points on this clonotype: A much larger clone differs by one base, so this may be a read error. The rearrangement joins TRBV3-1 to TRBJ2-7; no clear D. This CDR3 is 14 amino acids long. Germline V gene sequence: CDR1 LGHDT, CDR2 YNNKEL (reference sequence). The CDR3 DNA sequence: TGTGCCAGCAGCCGAGCTGATGCTTCCTACGGGCAGTACTTC. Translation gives CASSRADASYGQYF.

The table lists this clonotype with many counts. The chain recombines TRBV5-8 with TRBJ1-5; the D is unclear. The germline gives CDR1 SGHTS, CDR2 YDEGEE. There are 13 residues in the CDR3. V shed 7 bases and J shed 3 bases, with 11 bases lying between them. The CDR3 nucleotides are TGTGCCAGCTCCGACCCATACAATCAGCCCCAGCATTTT. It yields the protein CASSDPYNQPQHF.

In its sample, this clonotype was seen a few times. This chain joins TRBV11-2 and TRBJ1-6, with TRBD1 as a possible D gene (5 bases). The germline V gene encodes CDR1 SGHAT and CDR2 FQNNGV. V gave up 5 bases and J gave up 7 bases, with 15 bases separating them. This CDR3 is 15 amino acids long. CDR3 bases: TGTGCCAGCAGCCGCAGGGATGCGGAGAATTCACCCCTCCACTTT. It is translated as CASSRRDAENSPLHF.

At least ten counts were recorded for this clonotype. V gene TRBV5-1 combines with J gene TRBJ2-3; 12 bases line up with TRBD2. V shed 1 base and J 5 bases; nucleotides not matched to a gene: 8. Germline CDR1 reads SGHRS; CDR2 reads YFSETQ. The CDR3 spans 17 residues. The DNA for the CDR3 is TGCGCCAGCAGCTTGCGGTATCCGGGACTAGCGGGAGATACGCAGTATTTT. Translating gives CASSLRYPGLAGDTQYF.

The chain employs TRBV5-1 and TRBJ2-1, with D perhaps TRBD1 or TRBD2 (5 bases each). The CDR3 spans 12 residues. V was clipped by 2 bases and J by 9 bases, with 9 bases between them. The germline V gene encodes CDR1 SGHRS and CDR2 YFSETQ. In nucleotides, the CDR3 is TGCGCCAGCAGCTTTGGGGACGGTGAGCAGTTCTTC. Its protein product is CASSFGDGEQFF.

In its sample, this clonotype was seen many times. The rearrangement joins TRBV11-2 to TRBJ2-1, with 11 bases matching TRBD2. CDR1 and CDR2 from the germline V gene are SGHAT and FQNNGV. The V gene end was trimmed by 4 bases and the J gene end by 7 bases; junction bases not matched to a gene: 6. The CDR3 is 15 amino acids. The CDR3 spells CASSYGTSGINEQFF. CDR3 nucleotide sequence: TGTGCCAGCAGCTACGGGACTAGCGGAATTAATGAGCAGTTCTTC.